The 15 T cell receptor beta chains listed next were all sequenced from one sample in a study of OX40 agonist ivuxolimab in advanced cancers. Profiled with immunoSEQ multiplex PCR; TCRdb holds only in-frame clones, not every one. The table shows 70,000 to 95,000 clones, with around 87% occurring only once. The sequences come from CD4+ or CD8+ T cells sorted from blood, collected in a trial of the OX40 agonist ivuxolimab. Receptors were obtained from an adult with an advanced solid tumor such as melanoma, head and neck, liver or kidney cancer.

This chain links TRBV4-1 with TRBJ1-2; D unclear. CDR1 and CDR2 from the germline V gene are MGHRA and YSYEKL. Trimming removed 0 bases from V and 8 bases from J, with 25 bases in between. The CDR3 totals 18 residues. As DNA, the CDR3 is TGCGCCAGCAGCCAAGAATTCGTAATAGGGAGGTTCGTAGGGGGCTACACCTTC. Translating it yields CASSQEFVIGRFVGGYTF.

This rearrangement joins TRBV5-6 to TRBJ2-7; perhaps TRBD1 as D (6 bases). The V gene's germline CDR1 is SGHDT and CDR2 YYEEEE. CDR3 size: 12 residues. V lost 4 bases, J lost 7 bases, and 12 bases lay in between. The CDR3 DNA is TGTGCCAGCAGCCTGCAGGGGTTAGAGCAGTACTTC. It encodes CASSLQGLEQYF.

This clone was found a few times. This chain connects TRBV7-8 to TRBJ1-2; D perhaps matches TRBD1 (6 bases). Germline CDR1 and CDR2: SGHVS and FQNEAQ. Deletions cut 3 bases from V and 0 bases from J, with 11 bases between. The CDR3 loop spans 15 amino acids. Written as DNA, the CDR3 is TGTGCCAGCAGCTTCGAGACAGGAGCTAACTATGGCTACACCTTC. Translated: CASSFETGANYGYTF.

V and J are TRBV2 and TRBJ2-5; TRBD1 matches 7 bases. The V gene's germline CDR1 is SNHLY and CDR2 FYNNEI. The CDR3 is 15 amino acids. V trimming: 5 bases; J trimming: 1 base; junction bases outside the gene matches: 7. CDR3 loop: CASSQNRGVQETQYF. The CDR3 DNA is TGTGCCAGCAGTCAAAACAGGGGCGTCCAAGAGACCCAGTACTTC.

This chain links TRBV18 with TRBJ1-5; D call uncertain. Between the trimmed V and J ends, which lost 2 bases and 11 bases, there was a span of 16 bases. The CDR3 extends over 14 amino acids. Germline assignment: CDR1 KGHSH and CDR2 LQKENI. CDR3 sequence reads: CASSPKGDGRAQHF. In DNA, the CDR3 is TGTGCCAGCTCACCAAAGGGCGACGGGAGGGCCCAGCATTTT.

This chain joins TRBV4-2 and TRBJ2-7, with 9 bases identical to TRBD2. This CDR3 comprises 15 residues. V dropped 1 base and J dropped 4; count of bases not matched to a gene: 5. Germline V gene lookup returns CDR1 LGHNA and CDR2 YNFKEQ. CDR3 sequence: CASSQGGRGVYEQYF. DNA of the CDR3: TGTGCCAGCAGCCAAGGCGGGAGGGGGGTTTACGAGCAGTACTTC.

The rearrangement uses TRBV7-3 and TRBJ1-1; D is unresolved. Trimming shortened V by 2 bases and J by 3 bases, and 10 bases separated the two germline ends. The CDR3 totals 14 residues. CDR1 is SGHTA, CDR2 FQGTGA, per germline. The chain's CDR3 is CASSLLGGDTEAFF. CDR3 in DNA: TGTGCCAGCAGCTTATTAGGTGGGGACACTGAAGCTTTCTTT.

The rearrangement links TRBV5-1 to TRBJ2-3; D remains ambiguous. The CDR3 covers 14 residues. Trimming removed 5 bases from V and 2 bases from J, with 12 bases in between. Germline CDR1 reads SGHRS; CDR2 reads YFSETQ. DNA for the CDR3: TGCGCCAGCAGGTTCCAGGCGTTCACAGATACGCAGTATTTT. It yields the protein CASRFQAFTDTQYF. The full variable domain, with the rest looked up from reference TRBV5-1 and TRBJ2-3, is KAGVTQTPRYLIKTRGQQVTLSCSPISGHRSVSWYQQTPGQGLQFLFEYFSETQRNKGNFPGRFSGRQFSNSRSEMNVSTLELGDSALYLCASRFQAFTDTQYFGPGTRLTVL.

The chain combines TRBV5-4 with TRBJ2-4, with TRBD1 identical over 10 bases. The V and J ends lost 0 bases and 9 bases, in that order; junction bases with no gene match: 0. The CDR3 runs 13 residues. Germline CDR1 reads SGHNT; CDR2 reads YYREEE (reference sequence). The DNA of the CDR3 is TGTGCCAGCAGCTTGGGGGACAGGGGCATTCAGTACTTC. It yields the protein CASSLGDRGIQYF.

V and J are TRBV2 and TRBJ2-1, with 12 bases lining up with TRBD2. The germline V gene has CDR1 SNHLY and CDR2 FYNNEI. The V and J ends lost 6 bases and 8 bases, in that order; junction bases with no gene match: 8. This CDR3 is 15 amino acids long. The CDR3: CASRVGTSGPDEQFF. In DNA form, the CDR3 reads TGTGCCAGCAGGGTAGGGACTAGCGGGCCCGATGAGCAGTTCTTC. The whole variable domain, remainder taken from reference TRBV2 and TRBJ2-1, is EPEVTQTPSHQVTQMGQEVILRCVPISNHLYFYWYRQILGQKVEFLVSFYNNEISEKSEIFDDQFSVERPDGSNFTLKIRSTKLEDSAMYFCASRVGTSGPDEQFFGPGTRLTVL.

This sequence joins TRBV2 and TRBJ2-7; D remains ambiguous. Germline CDR1 reads SNHLY; CDR2 reads FYNNEI. The CDR3 consists of 12 residues. Trimming cost V 1 base and J 5 bases, with 6 bases left between them. CDR3 residues: CASSEDYNEQYF. CDR3 in DNA: TGTGCCAGCAGTGAAGACTATAACGAGCAGTACTTC.

V usage is TRBV28 and J usage is TRBJ1-3; weak D call: TRBD1 (5 bases). Germline loops: CDR1 MDHEN, CDR2 SYDVKM. Deletions cut 8 bases from V and 0 bases from J, with 11 bases between. The CDR3 sequence is 14 residues long. The CDR3 protein is CASRLQDSGNTIYF. The CDR3 region has the DNA TGTGCCAGCCGCCTACAGGACTCTGGAAACACCATATATTTT.

This sequence joins TRBV19 and TRBJ2-1, with unresolved D. Trimming stripped 10 bases from V and 10 bases from J, with 14 bases between. The CDR3 is 11 amino acids. The germline gives CDR1 LNHDA, CDR2 SQIVND (reference sequence). CDR3 sequence reads: CATNPPGEQFF. CDR3 DNA: TGTGCCACCAACCCCCCCGGCGAGCAGTTCTTC.

V and J are TRBV18 and TRBJ1-1; D gene unclear. Germline CDR1 and CDR2: KGHSH and LQKENI. Trimming left V 0 bases short and J 5 bases short, with 7 bases between. There are 13 residues in the CDR3. For the CDR3, the DNA is TGTGCCAGCTCACCACCTCCCGCAACTGAAGCTTTCTTT. Its translation is CASSPPPATEAFF.

In this sample, this clone turned up a few times. The rearrangement links TRBV30 to TRBJ1-5; 8 bases agree with TRBD1. The V gene's germline CDR1 is GTSNPN and CDR2 SVGIG (reference sequence). J was trimmed by 4 bases and V by 3 bases; bases with no gene match: 2. This CDR3 region has 13 residues. The CDR3 region has the DNA TGTGCCTGGAGGGACAGGGAGAATCAGCCCCAGCATTTT. Protein sequence: CAWRDRENQPQHF.